This T cell receptor (beta chain) was observed in a study of CD8+ T cells in alopecia areata (dated by TCRdb to 2016 to 2018). Regarding the research as a whole: The study used high-throughput TCRbeta sequencing to examine T cell clonal expansion in alopecia areata, in both the C3H/HeJ mouse model and human patients. Human TCRbeta sequencing covered scalp tissue and sorted CD4+ and CD8+ peripheral blood T cells from patchy and totalis/universalis alopecia areata patients and healthy controls. Clonality in the scalp was compared among normal scalp (n=4), patchy alopecia areata scalp (n=8), and alopecia totalis/universalis scalp (n=8). RNA was extracted with the PAXgene miRNA kit for fixed scalp, the miRNeasy kit for PBMCs, and the RNeasy kit for mouse skin. TCRbeta CDR3 regions were amplified by immunoSEQ multiplex PCR with 35 Vbeta forward and 13 Jbeta reverse primers. On the study overall, not on this receptor specifically: Scalp TCR repertoire analysis is complicated because resident alphabeta T cells in normal human skin are also sequenced, whereas mouse skin is dominated by gammadelta T cells. Compared with normal scalp, lesional scalp, particularly in alopecia totalis/universalis, had higher clonality and more expanded CD8+ clones, which suggests antigenic drive. Compared with mice, TCR sequences shared between patients were less clear, possibly partly because of HLA diversity across the patient population.

Via the germline V gene (reference sequence), CDR1 is MNHEY and CDR2 SMNVEV. From cysteine to phenylalanine, the CDR3 is 17 amino acids long. Only CDR3 DNA is held: 51 bases, read in frame from base 1. V is cut back by 4 bases and J by 5 bases, with 11 bases in the junction unmatched. Library creation used the immunoSEQ multiplex PCR assay. For TCR sequencing, RNA was extracted from every sample and reverse transcribed into cDNA to serve as template. SuperScript III was used for first-strand cDNA synthesis, primed with a 2:1 mix of oligo-dT and random hexamers. A synthetic immune receptor repertoire was used to assess amplification bias, and residual bias was removed computationally. On the study's bioinformatics: Raw reads were preprocessed for error removal, and CDR3 was defined according to IMGT conventions as running from the conserved cysteine to phenylalanine. To get clonality, Shannon entropy was normalized by log2 of the number of productive unique TCRs and the result was subtracted from 1. CD4 or CD8 identity of scalp clones was inferred by cross-referencing scalp TCRbeta sequences with sorted blood CD4 and CD8 repertoires. TCRdb obtained this table from immuneACCESS and retained in-frame rearrangements with V and J assigned. These tables miss some clones; where compared with another copy, unresolved V genes account for less than half of the shortfall, and the remainder is unexplained. The DNA was the basis for D and trimming; V, J and clone size are from that table. For this sample the table gives about 140,000 clones, of which roughly 60% were detected only once. 4% to 5.5% of the sample rests with the top ten.

As concerns this clone: There is no known antigen for this receptor. Within one base of it there is no much larger clone, and no base qualities were kept.

After PBMCs were isolated by density centrifugation and stained for CD3, CD4 and CD8, a FACSAria was used to sort CD4+ and CD8+ T cells. Scalp biopsies and blood samples were obtained from unaffected controls. This clonotype was obtained from a human donor in good health. Input material: CD4+ T cells sorted from blood. The chain uses TRBV27 and TRBJ2-1, and TRBD2 aligns with 10 junction nucleotides. CDR3 protein: CASSSFVTSGINNEQFF. The nucleotides are TGTGCCAGCAGTTCCTTCGTTACTAGCGGGATCAACAATGAGCAGTTCTTC.